This paragraph reports one T cell receptor (beta chain). The CDR3 runs to 17 residues. V was clipped by 0 bases and J by 0 bases, with 12 bases between them. Germline V gives CDR1 LGHNA, CDR2 YNFKEQ. These data are taken from a study of blood T cell repertoires in COVID-19. In the original workflow: The authors estimated nucleated cell counts from reference gene primer amplification. Sequencing was performed with immunoSEQ multiplex PCR; in TCRdb, only in-frame clones are kept and a portion is missing. That table supplies the V and J calls and clone size; D and trimming were determined from the DNA. The sample consists of 250,000 or so clones, about 87% of them appearing once. In assigning cohorts, the study relied on participant-reported clinical history.

This chain connects TRBV4-2 to TRBJ1-3, with a weak D call TRBD1 (5 bases). What was sequenced was PBMCs or T cells enriched from blood (not recorded which). The sequence was obtained from a woman in her 30s with acute COVID-19. In nucleotides, the CDR3 is TGTGCCAGCAGCCAAGAAGGGGCCTTCTACTCTGGAAACACCATATATTTT. This translates into CASSQEGAFYSGNTIYF.